These 16 T cell receptor beta chains were all obtained from the same sample, sequenced in a study of T-cell reconstitution after alpha-beta-depleted transplantation in children. The library targeted TCRbeta and was prepared with unique molecular identifiers. MiXCR, run by TCRdb on the PCR reads, gives a single entry per CDR3 protein. This table has 350,000 to 400,000 distinct CDR3 sequences, about 14% appearing once. The sample consisted of PBMCs, taken from the stem cell graft. Source of these receptors: a human donor who donated a stem cell graft to a child with Fanconi anemia.

This clonotype was detected a few times. CDR3 loop: CASSSFEFRLGNEQFF. The CDR3 DNA follows: TGTGCCAGCAGTTCCTTCGAGTTCCGACTGGGCAATGAGCAGTTCTTC. The chain is built from TRBV12-3 or TRBV12-4 and TRBJ2-1, with D hard to call. The CDR3 loop spans 16 amino acids. V shed 4 bases and J shed 6 bases, with 19 bases lying between them.

The genes are TRBV7-6 and TRBJ2-4; 11 positions agree with TRBD2. Germline V lookup: CDR1 SGHVS, CDR2 FNYEAQ. V was pared by 4 bases and J by 0 bases, with 2 bases of the junction left unmatched. The length of the CDR3 is 16 residues. The CDR3 bases are TGTGCCAGCAGCTCAGGACTAGCGGGAGCCAAAAACATTCAGTACTTC. This sequence encodes CASSSGLAGAKNIQYF.

J is TRBJ2-1 and V is TRBV4-2; maybe TRBD2 (6 bases). This CDR3 is built from 16 residues. V lost 0 bases to trimming and J lost 5 bases, with 14 bases between them. Germline assignment: CDR1 LGHNA and CDR2 YNFKEQ. This chain's CDR3 is CASSQDRGGSDNEQFF. CDR3 in DNA: TGTGCCAGCAGCCAAGACCGGGGAGGATCTGACAATGAGCAGTTCTTC.

This clonotype has ten or more counts. The V and J genes are TRBV7-9 and TRBJ2-7; a possible D gene is TRBD1 (5 bases). Between the trimmed V and J ends, which lost 3 bases and 0 bases, there was a span of 9 bases. The CDR3 is 14 amino acids. Per the germline V gene, CDR1 is SEHNR and CDR2 is FQNEAQ (reference sequence). CDR3: CASSFQGLSYEQYF. The CDR3 coding sequence is TGTGCCAGCAGCTTCCAGGGCCTCTCCTACGAGCAGTACTTC.

The chain combines TRBV20-1 with TRBJ2-1; TRBD2 agrees at 14 bases. The CDR3 contains 19 residues. The V gene's germline CDR1 is DFQATT and CDR2 SNEGSKA (reference sequence). The junction had 10 bases not matched to a gene; V was cut back by 0 bases and J by 3 bases. The CDR3 sequence: CSAREDRTSGGPLYNEQFF. The CDR3 DNA follows: TGCAGTGCTAGAGAGGATCGGACTAGCGGGGGGCCTCTCTACAATGAGCAGTTCTTC.

This rearrangement joins TRBV28 to TRBJ1-5, with 10 bases identical to TRBD1. Germline trimming cut 7 bases from V and 5 bases from J; bases unmatched to any gene: 5. The germline V gene has CDR1 MDHEN and CDR2 SYDVKM. The CDR3 covers 14 residues. CDR3 nucleotides: TGTGCCAGCACCTGGGACAGGGGATATCAGCCCCAGCATTTT. Protein: CASTWDRGYQPQHF.

This clonotype showed up just a few times. The CDR3 spells CSASSSATNEKLFF. The CDR3 bases are TGCAGTGCTTCGTCTTCTGCAACTAATGAAAAACTGTTTTTT. This rearrangement joins TRBV20-1 to TRBJ1-4; D is uncertain. Germline loops: CDR1 DFQATT, CDR2 SNEGSKA (reference sequence). The CDR3 is 14 amino acids. V lost 5 bases and J 0 bases, leaving 10 bases between the germline ends.

V is TRBV12-3 or TRBV12-4 and J is TRBJ1-2; TRBD1 is a possible D gene (5 bases). The CDR3 loop spans 14 amino acids. V lost 8 bases, J lost 8 bases, and 21 bases lay in between. DNA for the CDR3: TGTGCCAGCCGACCGGGACGTGCCGGGTGGGGCTACACCTTC. It specifies CASRPGRAGWGYTF.

This clonotype was found many times. The gene calls are TRBV7-2 and TRBJ1-4; D is unclear. Looked up from germline, CDR1 is SGHTA and CDR2 is FQGNSA. The CDR3 has 14 amino acids. V lost 6 bases and J 7 bases, leaving 15 bases between the germline ends. As DNA, the CDR3 is TGTGCCAGCAGGCGGGAGGAGATAAGTGAAAAACTGTTTTTT. Its translation: CASRREEISEKLFF.

This clonotype was recorded a few times. The chain recombines TRBV19 with TRBJ1-2, with 8 bases fitting TRBD1. The length of the CDR3 is 14 residues. The germline V gene has CDR1 LNHDA and CDR2 SQIVND (reference sequence). Unmatched junction bases numbered 9, after V lost 5 bases and J lost 7 bases. CDR3 region: CASSLNGQGSGYTF. The DNA for the CDR3 is TGTGCCAGTAGTCTCAATGGACAGGGTAGTGGCTACACCTTC. Full variable domain (outside the CDR3, taken from reference TRBV19 and TRBJ1-2): DGGITQSPKYLFRKEGQNVTLSCEQNLNHDAMYWYRQDPGQGLRLIYYSQIVNDFQKGDIAEGYSVSREKKESFPLTVTSAQKNPTAFYLCASSLNGQGSGYTFGSGTRLTVV.

Many counts were recorded for this clonotype. The chain combines TRBV5-1 with TRBJ2-3, with D unclear. The V end was cut by 1 base, the J end by 0 bases, with 6 bases between. From germline, CDR1 is SGHRS and CDR2 YFSETQ. The CDR3 is 14 amino acids. The CDR3 reads CASSLTESTDTQYF. CDR3 coding DNA: TGCGCCAGCAGCTTGACAGAGAGCACAGATACGCAGTATTTT.

This clonotype was seen repeatedly, ten times or more. The chain combines TRBV11-2 with TRBJ2-1, with 9 bases lining up with TRBD1. V lost 7 bases, J lost 5 bases, and 18 bases stayed unmatched. The germline V gene encodes CDR1 SGHAT and CDR2 FQNNGV. The CDR3 loop spans 18 amino acids. Here the CDR3 DNA reads TGTGCCAGCAACCTCCCTACCCAAGGGACAGGGTTGGACAATGAGCAGTTCTTC. It specifies CASNLPTQGTGLDNEQFF.

This chain joins TRBV2 and TRBJ2-1; D not resolved. Germline V gene sequence: CDR1 SNHLY, CDR2 FYNNEI. The germline V and J ends were trimmed by 5 bases and 7 bases, with 18 bases remaining between them. The CDR3 is 15 amino acids. The CDR3, as DNA: TGTGCCAGCAGTATCATTAGGTCAGCTTGGAATGAGCAGTTCTTC. Its protein product is CASSIIRSAWNEQFF.

This chain uses TRBV11-3 with TRBJ2-3; D may be TRBD2 (6 bases). V dropped 8 bases and J dropped 2 bases, with 29 bases sitting between them. The CDR3 sequence is 19 residues long. Germline V CDR1 and CDR2: SGHNT, YENEEA. The CDR3: CASRGGLRRGDYSTDTQYF. The CDR3, as DNA: TGTGCCAGCCGGGGTGGTTTGAGGAGGGGTGACTATTCCACAGATACGCAGTATTTT. Full variable domain (missing parts from reference TRBV11-3 and TRBJ2-3): EAGVVQSPRYKIIEKKQPVAFWCNPISGHNTLYWYLQNLGQGPELLIRYENEEAVDDSQLPKDRFSAERLKGVDSTLKIQPAELGDSAVYLCASRGGLRRGDYSTDTQYFGPGTRLTVL.

The CDR3 sequence is CSVAGFNQPQHF. The CDR3 nucleotides read TGCAGCGTTGCGGGGTTCAATCAGCCCCAGCATTTT. The rearrangement joins TRBV29-1 to TRBJ1-5, with D unresolved. Germline assignment: CDR1 SQVTM and CDR2 ANQGSEA. CDR3 length: 12 amino acids. V gave up 4 bases and J gave up 3 bases, with 7 bases separating them.

This clonotype was seen only a few times. V and J are TRBV25-1 and TRBJ2-3, with D possibly being TRBD1 or TRBD2 (5 bases each). The CDR3 runs to 12 residues. V dropped 4 bases and J dropped 12 bases, with 14 bases sitting between them. Germline CDR1 is MGHDK and CDR2 is SYGVNS. The DNA of the CDR3 is TGTGCCAGCAGTGCCGGGACGGGATTTCAGTATTTT. Protein: CASSAGTGFQYF. Looking up the rest from reference TRBV25-1 and TRBJ2-3 gives the full variable domain: EADIYQTPRYLVIGTGKKITLECSQTMGHDKMYWYQQDPGMELHLIHYSYGVNSTEKGDLSSESTVSRIRTEHFPLTLESARPSHTSQYLCASSAGTGFQYFGPGTRLTVL.